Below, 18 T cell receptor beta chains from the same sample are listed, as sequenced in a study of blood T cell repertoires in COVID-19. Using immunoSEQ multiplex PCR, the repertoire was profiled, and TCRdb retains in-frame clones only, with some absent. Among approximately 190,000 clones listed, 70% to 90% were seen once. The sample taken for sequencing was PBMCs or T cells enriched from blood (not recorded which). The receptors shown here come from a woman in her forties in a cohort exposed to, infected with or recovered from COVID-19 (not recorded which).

CDR3 nucleotides: TGTGCCAGCAGCCAAGTGGTTGCAGGGAACTATGGCTACACCTTC. Its translation: CASSQVVAGNYGYTF. V gene TRBV3-1 (or the pseudogene TRBV3-2) combines with J gene TRBJ1-2; tentative D call: TRBD1 (5 bases). The CDR3 consists of 15 residues. Germline V gene sequence: CDR1 LGHDT, CDR2 YNNKEL (reference sequence). Trimming removed 1 base from V and 2 bases from J, with 11 bases in between.

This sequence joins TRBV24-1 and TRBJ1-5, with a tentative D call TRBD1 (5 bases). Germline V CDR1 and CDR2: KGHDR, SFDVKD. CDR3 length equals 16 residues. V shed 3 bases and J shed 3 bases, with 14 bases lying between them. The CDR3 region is CATSDNKGWDNQPQHF. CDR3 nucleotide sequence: TGTGCCACCAGTGATAACAAGGGGTGGGACAATCAGCCCCAGCATTTT.

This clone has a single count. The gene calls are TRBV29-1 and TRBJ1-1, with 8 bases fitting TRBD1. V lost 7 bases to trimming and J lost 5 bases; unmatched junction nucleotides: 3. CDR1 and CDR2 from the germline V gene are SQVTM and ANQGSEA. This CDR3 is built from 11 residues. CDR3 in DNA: TGCAGCGCCGGACAGGGTACTGAAGCTTTCTTT. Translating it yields CSAGQGTEAFF.

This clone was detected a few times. This chain's CDR3 is CASSQRPQGVFYEQYF. DNA for the CDR3: TGTGCCAGCAGCCAAAGACCCCAGGGGGTCTTTTACGAGCAGTACTTC. This chain links TRBV14 with TRBJ2-7; 7 bases are shared with TRBD1. In germline, CDR1 is SGHDN, CDR2 FVKESK. The CDR3 loop spans 16 amino acids. The V and J ends lost 2 bases and 4 bases, in that order; junction bases with no gene match: 11.

The CDR3 sequence is CASSLYTLRGTYEQYF. CDR3 nucleotide sequence: TGTGCCAGCAGCTTATATACTCTGCGGGGAACCTACGAGCAGTACTTC. The chain combines TRBV7-9 with TRBJ2-7, with D perhaps TRBD2 (6 bases). V lost 2 bases, J lost 2 bases, and 16 bases lay in between. The CDR3 length is 16 residues. Germline V gene sequence: CDR1 SEHNR, CDR2 FQNEAQ (reference sequence).

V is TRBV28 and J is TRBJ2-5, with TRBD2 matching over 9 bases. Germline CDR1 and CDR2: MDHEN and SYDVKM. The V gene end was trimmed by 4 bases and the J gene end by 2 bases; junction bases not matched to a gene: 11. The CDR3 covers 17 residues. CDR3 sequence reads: CASSYRGLAGRQETQYF. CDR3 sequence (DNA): TGTGCCAGCAGTTATCGGGGGCTAGCGGGGCGACAAGAGACCCAGTACTTC. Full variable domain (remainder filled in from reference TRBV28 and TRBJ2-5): DVKVTQSSRYLVKRTGEKVFLECVQDMDHENMFWYRQDPGLGLRLIYFSYDVKMKEKGDIPEGYSVSREKKERFSLILESASTNQTSMYLCASSYRGLAGRQETQYFGPGTRLLVL.

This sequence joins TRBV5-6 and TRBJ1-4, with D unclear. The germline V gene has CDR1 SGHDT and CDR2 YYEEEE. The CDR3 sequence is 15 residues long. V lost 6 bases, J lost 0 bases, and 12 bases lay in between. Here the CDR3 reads CASTPGAATNEKLFF. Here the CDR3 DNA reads TGTGCCAGCACCCCTGGTGCAGCAACTAATGAAAAACTGTTTTTT.

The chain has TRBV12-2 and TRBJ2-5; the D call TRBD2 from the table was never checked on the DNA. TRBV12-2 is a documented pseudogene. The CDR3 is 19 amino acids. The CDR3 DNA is TGTGCAAGTCGCCCCGCCCACCTACGAACTAGCGGGAGGGGAGAGACCCAGTACTTC. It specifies CASRPAHLRTSGRGETQYF.

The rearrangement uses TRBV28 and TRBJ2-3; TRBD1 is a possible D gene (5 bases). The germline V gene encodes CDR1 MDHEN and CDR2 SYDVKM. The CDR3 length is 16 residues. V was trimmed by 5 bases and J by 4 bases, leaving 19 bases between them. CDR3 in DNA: TGTGCCAGCAGTCCCCGTGGGGCGATCGAACCAGATACGCAGTATTTT. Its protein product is CASSPRGAIEPDTQYF.

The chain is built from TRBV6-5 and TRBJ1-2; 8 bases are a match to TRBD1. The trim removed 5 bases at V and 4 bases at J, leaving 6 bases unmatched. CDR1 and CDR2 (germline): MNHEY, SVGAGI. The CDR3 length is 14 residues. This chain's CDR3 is CASSTYRGSYGYTF. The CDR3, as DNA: TGTGCCAGCAGTACCTACAGGGGGTCCTATGGCTACACCTTC.

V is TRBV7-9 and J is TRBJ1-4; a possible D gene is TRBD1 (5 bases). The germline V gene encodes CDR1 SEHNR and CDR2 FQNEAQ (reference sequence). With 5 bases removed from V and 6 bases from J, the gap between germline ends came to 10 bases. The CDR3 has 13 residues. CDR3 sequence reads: CASSPWGDEKLFF. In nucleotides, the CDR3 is TGTGCCAGCAGCCCCTGGGGGGATGAAAAACTGTTTTTT.

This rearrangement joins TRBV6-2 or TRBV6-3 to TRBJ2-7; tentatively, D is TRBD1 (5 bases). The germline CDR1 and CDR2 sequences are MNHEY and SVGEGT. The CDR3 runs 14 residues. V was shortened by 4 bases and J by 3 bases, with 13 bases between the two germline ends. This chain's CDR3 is CASSSQDRGYEQYF. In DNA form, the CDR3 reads TGTGCCAGCAGTTCTCAAGACAGAGGCTACGAGCAGTACTTC.

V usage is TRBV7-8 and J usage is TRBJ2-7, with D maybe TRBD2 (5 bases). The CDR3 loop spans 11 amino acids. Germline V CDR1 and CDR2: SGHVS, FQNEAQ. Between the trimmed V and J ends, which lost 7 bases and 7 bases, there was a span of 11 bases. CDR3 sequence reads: CASTKSGEQYF. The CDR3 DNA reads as TGTGCCAGCACTAAATCGGGAGAGCAGTACTTC.

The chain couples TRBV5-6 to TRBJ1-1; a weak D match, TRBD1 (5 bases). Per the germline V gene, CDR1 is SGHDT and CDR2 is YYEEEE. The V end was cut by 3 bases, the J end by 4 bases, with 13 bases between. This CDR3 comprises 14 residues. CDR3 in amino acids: CASSSRQPGTEAFF. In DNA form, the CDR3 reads TGTGCCAGCAGCTCCAGACAGCCCGGCACTGAAGCTTTCTTT.

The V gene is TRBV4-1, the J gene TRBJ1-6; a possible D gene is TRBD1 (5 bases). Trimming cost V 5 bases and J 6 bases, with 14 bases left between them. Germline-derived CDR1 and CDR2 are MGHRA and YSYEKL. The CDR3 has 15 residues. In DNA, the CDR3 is TGCGCCAGCAGCATAAGGGGTCCCCGTAATTCACCCCTCCACTTT. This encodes CASSIRGPRNSPLHF.

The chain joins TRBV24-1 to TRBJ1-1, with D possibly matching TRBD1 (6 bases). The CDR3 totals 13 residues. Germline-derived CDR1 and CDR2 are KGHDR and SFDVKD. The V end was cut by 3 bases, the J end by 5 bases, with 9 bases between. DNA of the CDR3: TGTGCCACCAGTGATCACAGGGATACTGAAGCTTTCTTT. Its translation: CATSDHRDTEAFF.

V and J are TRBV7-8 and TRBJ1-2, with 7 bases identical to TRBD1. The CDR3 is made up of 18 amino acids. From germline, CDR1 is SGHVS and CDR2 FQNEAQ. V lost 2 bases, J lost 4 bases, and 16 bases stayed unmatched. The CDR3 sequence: CASSLTARVTGSPYGYTF. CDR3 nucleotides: TGTGCCAGCAGCTTAACGGCCCGGGTGACAGGGAGTCCCTATGGCTACACCTTC.

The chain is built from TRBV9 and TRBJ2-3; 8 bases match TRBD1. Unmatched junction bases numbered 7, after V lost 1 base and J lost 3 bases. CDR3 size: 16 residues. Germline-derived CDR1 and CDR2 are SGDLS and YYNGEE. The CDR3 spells CASSVYGRTGTDTQYF. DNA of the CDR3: TGTGCCAGCAGCGTATATGGGCGGACAGGGACAGATACGCAGTATTTT. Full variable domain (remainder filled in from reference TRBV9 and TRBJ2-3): DSGVTQTPKHLITATGQRVTLRCSPRSGDLSVYWYQQSLDQGLQFLIQYYNGEERAKGNILERFSAQQFPDLHSELNLSSLELGDSALYFCASSVYGRTGTDTQYFGPGTRLTVL.